Each of the 12 T cell receptor beta chains below was sequenced from the same sample in a study of Graves' ophthalmopathy and Graves' hyperthyroidism. RNA transcripts were the source from which TCR beta CDR3 regions were amplified. Following a first-round RT-PCR that used HTBI primers, a second-round multiplex PCR was carried out. Each CDR3 protein is one row after TCRdb ran MiXCR on the multiplex PCR reads. Of around 340,000 distinct CDR3 sequences listed, 15% to 20% are singletons. Sample: peripheral blood. The receptors stem from an adult man with Graves' ophthalmopathy.

This clonotype was recorded many times. This sequence joins TRBV6-5 and TRBJ1-2, with D perhaps TRBD1 (6 bases). The CDR3 runs 14 residues. The V and J ends lost 5 bases and 2 bases respectively, with 12 bases between them. CDR1 and CDR2 (germline): MNHEY, SVGAGI. For the CDR3, the DNA is TGTGCCAGCAGTCCGACAGGAGCAAACTATGGCTACACCTTC. It specifies CASSPTGANYGYTF.

With regard to this clonotype: This may come from a read error, since a much larger clone is one base off. The chain uses TRBV4-2 and TRBJ2-7; D gene uncertain. CDR1 is LGHNA, CDR2 YNFKEQ, per germline. V lost 0 bases and J lost 5, with 14 bases in between. CDR3 length equals 15 residues. The CDR3 region has the DNA TGTGCCAGCAGCCAAGATAGTCCAGGCCCCCACGAGCAGTACTTC. This codes for CASSQDSPGPHEQYF.

This clonotype was counted at least ten times. A much larger clone differs from this one at a single base, so this may be a read error. The genes are TRBV6-1 and TRBJ2-7; D could derive from TRBD1 or TRBD2 (6 bases each). V was clipped by 6 bases and J by 2 bases, with 11 bases between them. Germline V gene sequence: CDR1 MNHNS, CDR2 SASEGT. The CDR3 has 13 amino acids. The CDR3 is CASRPGGPYEQYF. The CDR3 nucleotides read TGTGCCAGCAGGCCCGGGGGCCCCTACGAGCAGTACTTC.

This clonotype was recorded only once. This chain connects TRBV6-1 to TRBJ2-5; D possibly corresponds to TRBD2 (6 bases). This CDR3 comprises 17 residues. Looked up from germline, CDR1 is MNHNS and CDR2 is SASEGT. The V end was cut by 6 bases, the J end by 3 bases, with 23 bases between. As DNA, the CDR3 is TGTGCCAGCAGCGGGCCGTGGGGGATAGGGGAGGAAGAGACCCAGTACTTC. Its translation is CASSGPWGIGEEETQYF.

Ten or more counts support this clonotype. The V and J genes are TRBV5-6 and TRBJ1-1, with D perhaps matching TRBD1 (5 bases). Per germline, CDR1 SGHDT and CDR2 YYEEEE. The CDR3 spans 13 residues. The V end was cut by 5 bases, the J end by 8 bases, with 16 bases between. The CDR3 nucleotides are TGTGCCAGCAGTTCCTGGGACGGGAGAGAAGCTTTCTTT. The encoded protein is CASSSWDGREAFF. Drawing the rest from reference TRBV5-6 and TRBJ1-1, the complete variable domain is DAGVTQSPTHLIKTRGQQVTLRCSPKSGHDTVSWYQQALGQGPQFIFQYYEEEERQRGNFPDRFSGHQFPNYSSELNVNALLLGDSALYLCASSSWDGREAFFGQGTRLTVV.

This clonotype came up many times. The genes are TRBV2 and TRBJ1-1; a possible D gene is TRBD1 (5 bases). This CDR3 is built from 13 residues. Trimming took off 6 bases at V and 1 base at J, with 9 bases between the two ends. CDR1 and CDR2 from the germline V gene are SNHLY and FYNNEI. CDR3: CASRRDPNTEAFF. The CDR3, as DNA: TGTGCCAGCAGGAGGGACCCGAACACTGAAGCTTTCTTT.

This clonotype was recorded at least ten times. The chain is built from TRBV6-2 or TRBV6-3 and TRBJ1-1; D is ambiguous. The length of the CDR3 is 14 residues. V dropped 4 bases and J dropped 4 bases, with 13 bases sitting between them. Germline V gene sequence: CDR1 MNHEY, CDR2 SVGEGT. In DNA, the CDR3 is TGTGCCAGCAGTTCAAGGCTTCAAGCCACTGAAGCTTTCTTT. Its protein is CASSSRLQATEAFF.

This clonotype appeared many times. The rearrangement uses TRBV19 and TRBJ1-5; D is undetermined. Trimming left V 3 bases short and J 1 base short, with 7 bases between. The CDR3 has 14 amino acids. Germline V CDR1 and CDR2: LNHDA, SQIVND (reference sequence). CDR3 in DNA: TGTGCCAGTAGTATCACGGGAAGCAATCAGCCCCAGCATTTT. Protein product: CASSITGSNQPQHF.

In its sample, this clonotype was seen many times. V is TRBV30 and J is TRBJ1-1; D perhaps matches TRBD1 (5 bases). Germline V CDR1 and CDR2: GTSNPN, SVGIG (reference sequence). V was pared by 5 bases and J by 1 base, with 20 bases between. This CDR3 has 16 residues. CDR3 loop: CAWAGTIRIKNTEAFF. The CDR3 DNA follows: TGTGCCTGGGCCGGGACCATTCGAATAAAGAACACTGAAGCTTTCTTT. Variable domain in full (rest from reference TRBV30 and TRBJ1-1): SQTIHQWPATLVQPVGSPLSLECTVEGTSNPNLYWYRQAAGRGLQLLFYSVGIGQISSEVPQNLSASRPQDRQFILSSKKLLLSDSGFYLCAWAGTIRIKNTEAFFGQGTRLTVV.

Ten or more counts support this clonotype. The V and J genes are TRBV4-1 and TRBJ2-7; D may be TRBD2 (6 bases). The ends were cut back, 5 bases at V and 2 bases at J, with 13 bases in the middle. CDR1 MGHRA and CDR2 YSYEKL come from the germline V gene. There are 14 residues in the CDR3. The CDR3, as DNA: TGCGCCAGCAGCGGGGAGGCTAGAACCTACGAGCAGTACTTC. Amino acids: CASSGEARTYEQYF.

The sample holds many counts of this clonotype. This sequence joins TRBV7-9 and TRBJ2-7; D possibly corresponds to TRBD2 (5 bases). The V and J ends lost 5 bases and 3 bases respectively, with 14 bases between them. The V gene's germline CDR1 is SEHNR and CDR2 FQNEAQ (reference sequence). This CDR3 is 14 amino acids long. DNA for the CDR3: TGTGCCAGCAGCAGAGGGAATTACCTCTACGAGCAGTACTTC. It specifies CASSRGNYLYEQYF.

The chain recombines TRBV6-1 with TRBJ2-7; weak D call: TRBD1 (5 bases). CDR3 length: 13 residues. Germline assignment: CDR1 MNHNS and CDR2 SASEGT. V gave up 6 bases and J gave up 3 bases, with 12 bases separating them. In DNA form, the CDR3 reads TGTGCCAGCAGCAAGGGGCAGTACTACGAGCAGTACTTC. Amino acids: CASSKGQYYEQYF.